Below, 32 T cell receptor beta chains from the same sample are listed, as sequenced in a study of blood T cell repertoires in COVID-19. Method: immunoSEQ multiplex PCR; TCRdb's copy keeps in-frame clones and lacks some. The sample holds hundreds of thousands of clones, 70% to 90% seen once. The sequencing sample was made of PBMCs or T cells enriched from blood (not recorded which). Every receptor here comes from a man aged 25 to 45 who had recovered from COVID-19.

V and J are TRBV10-2 and TRBJ2-5; TRBD2 matches at 8 bases. The CDR3 is 14 residues long. With V trimmed by 7 bases and J by 1 base, 5 bases remained unmatched. CDR1 is WSHSY and CDR2 is SAAADI in the germline V gene. The CDR3 is CASNNGGAQETQYF. The CDR3 bases are TGCGCCAGCAATAACGGGGGGGCCCAAGAGACCCAGTACTTC.

This clone was detected once. The chain joins TRBV28 to TRBJ1-1, with 9 bases fitting TRBD1. CDR1 MDHEN and CDR2 SYDVKM come from the germline V gene. The CDR3 spans 15 residues. Trimming cost V 6 bases and J 3 bases; bases outside gene matches: 8. DNA for the CDR3: TGTGCCAGCAGCTCTACGGGACAGGGTGACACTGAAGCTTTCTTT. This sequence encodes CASSSTGQGDTEAFF.

This sequence joins TRBV6-5 and TRBJ1-2; D is undetermined. Per the germline V gene, CDR1 is MNHEY and CDR2 is SVGAGI. The CDR3 totals 13 residues. V was trimmed by 5 bases and J by 2 bases, leaving 9 bases between them. CDR3 in amino acids: CASSPGMNYGYTF. The DNA for the CDR3 is TGTGCCAGCAGTCCCGGGATGAACTATGGCTACACCTTC.

This clone occurred a few times. This chain links TRBV18 with TRBJ1-2, with unresolved D. The germline CDR1 and CDR2 sequences are KGHSH and LQKENI. The V gene lost 8 bases and the J gene lost 0 bases, with 13 bases spanning the gap. The CDR3 is 14 amino acids. The CDR3 DNA reads TGTGCCAGCGCCCCTACCCGAGCTAACTATGGCTACACCTTC. It specifies CASAPTRANYGYTF.

J is TRBJ1-1 and V is TRBV6-1; TRBD1 is a possible D gene (5 bases). Trimming stripped 2 bases from V and 3 bases from J, with 13 bases between. CDR1 and CDR2 (germline): MNHNS, SASEGT. CDR3 size: 15 residues. This chain's CDR3 is CASSERRGGYTEAFF. CDR3 bases: TGTGCCAGCAGTGAAAGGAGGGGAGGGTACACTGAAGCTTTCTTT.

V usage is TRBV11-3 and J usage is TRBJ2-5; D might be TRBD1 (5 bases). The V gene's germline CDR1 is SGHNT and CDR2 YENEEA. CDR3 size: 15 residues. Deletions cut 5 bases from V and 4 bases from J, with 17 bases between. In DNA form, the CDR3 reads TGTGCCAGCAGCCTTTTCAGGGCGAGTATAGAGACCCAGTACTTC. Its protein product is CASSLFRASIETQYF.

This clone was seen once. The chain recombines TRBV5-1 with TRBJ1-1; D is possibly TRBD1 (6 bases). Trimming stripped 2 bases from V and 3 bases from J, with 14 bases between. Per germline, CDR1 SGHRS and CDR2 YFSETQ. There are 15 residues in the CDR3. In DNA, the CDR3 is TGCGCCAGCAGCTTCGAAGGGGGAAGGTACACTGAAGCTTTCTTT. Translating gives CASSFEGGRYTEAFF.

The CDR3 reads CASSLDSHGEQFF. The CDR3 DNA follows: TGCGCCAGCAGCTTGGACAGTCATGGTGAGCAGTTCTTC. The chain carries TRBV5-1 and TRBJ2-1; D is ambiguous. CDR1 and CDR2 (germline): SGHRS, YFSETQ. The V and J ends lost 0 bases and 9 bases respectively, with 10 bases between them. The CDR3 consists of 13 residues.

The rearrangement joins TRBV28 to TRBJ2-7; tentative D call: TRBD1 (6 bases). CDR3 length equals 14 residues. Germline V lookup: CDR1 MDHEN, CDR2 SYDVKM. V was shortened by 4 bases and J by 2 bases, with 12 bases between the two germline ends. The CDR3 DNA reads as TGTGCCAGCAGTTACAGGGTGGGGGCCTACGAGCAGTACTTC. Amino acids: CASSYRVGAYEQYF. Together with reference TRBV28 and TRBJ2-7, the CDR3 gives the full variable domain: DVKVTQSSRYLVKRTGEKVFLECVQDMDHENMFWYRQDPGLGLRLIYFSYDVKMKEKGDIPEGYSVSREKKERFSLILESASTNQTSMYLCASSYRVGAYEQYFGPGTRLTVT.

V gene TRBV6-5 combines with J gene TRBJ2-7, with a weak D call TRBD1 (6 bases). This CDR3 comprises 12 residues. The V gene lost 6 bases and the J gene lost 3 bases, with 9 bases spanning the gap. From germline, CDR1 is MNHEY and CDR2 SVGAGI. The CDR3 sequence is CASRPDSYEQYF. The CDR3 DNA follows: TGTGCCAGCAGGCCGGACAGCTACGAGCAGTACTTC.

The gene calls are TRBV20-1 and TRBJ1-5; no reliable D call. Germline V gene lookup returns CDR1 DFQATT and CDR2 SNEGSKA (reference sequence). The CDR3 covers 13 residues. Between the trimmed V and J ends, which lost 3 bases and 1 base, there was a span of 7 bases. This CDR3 is CSASGGSNQPQHF. As DNA, the CDR3 is TGCAGTGCTAGTGGTGGCAGCAATCAGCCCCAGCATTTT.

This clone was counted only a few times. The chain has TRBV5-1 and TRBJ2-1; 10 bases map to TRBD2. The germline CDR1 and CDR2 sequences are SGHRS and YFSETQ. There are 17 residues in the CDR3. With 2 bases clipped from V and 4 bases from J, the junction kept 9 bases outside the gene matches. CDR3 nucleotide sequence: TGCGCCAGCAGCTTTCTAGCCGGGACTAGCGTATACAATGAGCAGTTCTTC. Encoded protein: CASSFLAGTSVYNEQFF.

The genes are TRBV4-1 and TRBJ2-5, with TRBD2 matching 15 bases. The V segment lost 4 bases and the J segment 1 base; nucleotides outside the gene matches: 4. The CDR3 is 17 amino acids. Per germline, CDR1 MGHRA and CDR2 YSYEKL. The CDR3 nucleotides are TGCGCCAGCAGCCGAGGGACTAGCGGGGGGTTCCAAGAGACCCAGTACTTC. This encodes CASSRGTSGGFQETQYF.

V gene TRBV10-1 combines with J gene TRBJ2-1; 11 nucleotides align to TRBD1. The ends lost 4 bases at V and 6 bases at J; junction bases unmatched: 11. There are 17 residues in the CDR3. CDR1 WNHNN and CDR2 SYGVQD come from the germline V gene (reference sequence). The DNA for the CDR3 is TGCGCCAGCAGTGCGATCGTCGGGACAGGGGGTTTCAATGAGCAGTTCTTC. Amino acid sequence: CASSAIVGTGGFNEQFF.

This sequence joins TRBV6-5 and TRBJ2-1; D not certain. This CDR3 contains 15 residues. Trimming pared 0 bases from V and 3 bases from J, leaving 9 bases between. CDR1 MNHEY and CDR2 SVGAGI come from the germline V gene. The CDR3 DNA sequence: TGTGCCAGCAGTTACTCGCCGCCGAGCTACAATGAGCAGTTCTTC. Translation gives CASSYSPPSYNEQFF.

As concerns this clone: The sample contains more than one DNA sequence encoding this CDR3. The chain is built from TRBV7-2 and TRBJ1-1, with TRBD1 matching 8 bases. The CDR3 sequence is 14 residues long. In germline, CDR1 is SGHTA, CDR2 FQGNSA. V trimming: 3 bases; J trimming: 1 base; junction bases outside the gene matches: 1. This CDR3 reads CASSLDRANTEAFF. The CDR3 DNA reads TGTGCCAGCAGCTTGGACAGGGCGAACACTGAAGCTTTCTTT. The full variable domain, with the rest looked up from reference TRBV7-2 and TRBJ1-1, is GAGVSQSPSNKVTEKGKDVELRCDPISGHTALYWYRQSLGQGLEFLIYFQGNSAPDKSGLPSDRFSAERTGGSVSTLTIQRTQQEDSAVYLCASSLDRANTEAFFGQGTRLTVV.

The chain has TRBV7-9 and TRBJ2-7, with 7 bases that match TRBD1. In germline, CDR1 is SEHNR, CDR2 FQNEAQ (reference sequence). The CDR3 has 17 amino acids. Trimming cost V 5 bases and J 0 bases; bases outside gene matches: 13. The CDR3 loop reads CASSPAPGTELSYEQYF. The CDR3 DNA reads TGTGCCAGCAGCCCAGCCCCCGGGACAGAGCTCTCCTACGAGCAGTACTTC.

This clone was counted once. This chain uses TRBV4-1 with TRBJ1-5; D gene ambiguous. CDR3 size: 16 residues. V was clipped by 0 bases and J by 2 bases, with 11 bases between them. In germline, CDR1 is MGHRA, CDR2 YSYEKL. The CDR3 here is CASSQDRSGGNQPQHF. In nucleotides, the CDR3 is TGCGCCAGCAGCCAAGATCGGTCCGGTGGCAATCAGCCCCAGCATTTT.

The chain has TRBV28 and TRBJ1-4, with 8 bases fitting TRBD1. Germline values: CDR1 MDHEN, CDR2 SYDVKM. V was clipped by 1 base and J by 4 bases; unmatched bases: 8. The CDR3 totals 17 residues. The CDR3 here is CASSLYFGTGVNEKLFF. The CDR3 DNA sequence: TGTGCCAGCAGTTTATACTTTGGGACAGGTGTTAATGAAAAACTGTTTTTT. The whole variable domain, remainder taken from reference TRBV28 and TRBJ1-4, is DVKVTQSSRYLVKRTGEKVFLECVQDMDHENMFWYRQDPGLGLRLIYFSYDVKMKEKGDIPEGYSVSREKKERFSLILESASTNQTSMYLCASSLYFGTGVNEKLFFGSGTQLSVL.

This sequence joins TRBV5-1 and TRBJ2-1; D is uncertain. Germline loops: CDR1 SGHRS, CDR2 YFSETQ. V lost 2 bases and J lost 9, with 18 bases in between. This CDR3 is 15 amino acids long. This chain's CDR3 is CASSLPRPVRSEQFF. DNA for the CDR3: TGCGCCAGCAGCTTACCTAGACCCGTTCGTAGTGAGCAGTTCTTC.

V and J are TRBV6-5 and TRBJ1-2, with 7 bases lining up with TRBD1. The J segment lost 4 bases and the V segment lost 7 bases, leaving 9 bases of the junction unmatched. This CDR3 has 14 amino acids. Germline CDR1 and CDR2: MNHEY and SVGAGI. This CDR3 reads CASTTDRAGYGYTF. The DNA of the CDR3 is TGTGCCAGCACAACCGACAGGGCGGGCTATGGCTACACCTTC.

This clone was recorded a few times. This rearrangement joins TRBV3-1 (or the pseudogene TRBV3-2) to TRBJ1-6; TRBD1 agrees at 8 bases. The CDR3 is 15 amino acids. Germline V lookup: CDR1 LGHDT, CDR2 YNNKEL (reference sequence). After removal of 1 base from V and 6 bases from J, the junction contained 2 bases not matched to a gene. CDR3 sequence: CASSQGTGGNSPLHF. Written as DNA, the CDR3 is TGTGCCAGCAGCCAAGGTACAGGGGGTAATTCACCCCTCCACTTT.

This clone showed up just once. The CDR3 reads CASSLVGGRLSSGANVLTF. In nucleotides, the CDR3 is TGTGCCAGCAGCTTAGTAGGGGGACGTCTCAGCTCTGGGGCCAACGTCCTGACTTTC. The chain uses TRBV7-6 and TRBJ2-6, with a possible D match to TRBD1 (6 bases). The length of the CDR3 is 19 residues. Trimming took off 1 base at V and 0 bases at J, with 16 bases between the two ends. CDR1 and CDR2 from the germline V gene are SGHVS and FNYEAQ.

The rearrangement links TRBV24-1 to TRBJ2-7, with TRBD2 matching over 7 bases. From germline, CDR1 is KGHDR and CDR2 SFDVKD. Trimming removed 7 bases from V and 7 bases from J; junction bases left unmatched: 6. The CDR3 totals 12 residues. CDR3 in DNA: TGTGCCACCAGCCCTAGCGGAAGGGAGCAGTACTTC. It encodes CATSPSGREQYF.

The rearrangement links TRBV7-9 to TRBJ1-6, with 11 bases lining up with TRBD1. The CDR3 totals 17 residues. CDR1 and CDR2 from the germline V gene are SEHNR and FQNEAQ (reference sequence). The ends lost 3 bases at V and 7 bases at J; junction bases unmatched: 8. The CDR3 is CASSFDLRDRGNSPLHF. The CDR3 DNA sequence: TGTGCCAGCAGCTTTGACCTCCGGGACAGGGGGAATTCACCCCTCCACTTT.

Here the CDR3 reads CASSLSRGTGVGNQPQHF. The CDR3 DNA sequence: TGTGCCAGCAGTTTATCCCGCGGGACAGGGGTGGGCAATCAGCCCCAGCATTTT. The rearrangement links TRBV27 to TRBJ1-5, with TRBD1 identical over 10 bases. The CDR3 is made up of 18 amino acids. Germline CDR1 MNHEY, CDR2 SMNVEV (reference sequence). V dropped 0 bases and J dropped 2; count of bases not matched to a gene: 7.

V gene TRBV30 combines with J gene TRBJ1-2; tentatively, D is TRBD1 (5 bases). Trimming removed 3 bases from V and 0 bases from J, with 14 bases in between. The CDR3 has 15 amino acids. The germline gives CDR1 GTSNPN, CDR2 SVGIG (reference sequence). The CDR3 loop reads CAWRPWGGTNYGYTF. The CDR3 DNA is TGTGCCTGGAGACCCTGGGGGGGTACTAACTATGGCTACACCTTC.

V gene TRBV7-6 combines with J gene TRBJ2-2; 10 nucleotides align to TRBD2. Germline assignment: CDR1 SGHVS and CDR2 FNYEAQ. V lost 5 bases, J lost 1 base, and 7 bases stayed unmatched. The CDR3 has 17 amino acids. Written as DNA, the CDR3 is TGTGCCAGCAGCCTCTTGATAGCGGGGGGGAACACCGGGGAGCTGTTTTTT. Its translation: CASSLLIAGGNTGELFF.

This rearrangement joins TRBV14 to TRBJ1-3; 9 bases are shared with TRBD1. V gave up 4 bases and J gave up 3 bases; unmatched junction bases: 4. Looked up from germline, CDR1 is SGHDN and CDR2 is FVKESK. The CDR3 has 15 amino acids. In DNA, the CDR3 is TGTGCCAGCAGCCCACAGGGGGCACGTGGAAACACCATATATTTT. It yields the protein CASSPQGARGNTIYF.

The rearrangement joins TRBV11-2 to TRBJ1-6, with D perhaps TRBD1 (6 bases). The CDR3 totals 16 residues. Trimming shortened V by 6 bases and J by 5 bases, and 17 bases separated the two germline ends. The germline V gene has CDR1 SGHAT and CDR2 FQNNGV. The DNA of the CDR3 is TGTGCCAGCAGATCAGGGGCCCGACGAGATAATTCACCCCTCCACTTT. Residues: CASRSGARRDNSPLHF.

This clone was detected only once. The V call is TRBV6-5, the J call TRBJ2-3, with 7 bases aligning to TRBD2. The CDR3 contains 14 residues. V was clipped by 6 bases and J by 2 bases; unmatched bases: 5. Germline values: CDR1 MNHEY, CDR2 SVGAGI. Here the CDR3 DNA reads TGTGCCAGCAGCGTACTAGCGATCACAGATACGCAGTATTTT. Translating it yields CASSVLAITDTQYF.

The chain couples TRBV2 to TRBJ2-4, with D unclear. This CDR3 has 12 amino acids. Trimming shortened V by 5 bases and J by 2 bases, and 4 bases separated the two germline ends. Germline V gene lookup returns CDR1 SNHLY and CDR2 FYNNEI. In nucleotides, the CDR3 is TGTGCCAGCAGTTTCACCAAAAACATTCAGTACTTC. Translating it yields CASSFTKNIQYF.